Each of the 32 T cell receptor beta chains below was sequenced from the same sample in a study of cytomegalovirus exposure and HLA in healthy donors. Measured with immunoSEQ multiplex PCR; TCRdb has only the in-frame clones, and not every one. The table includes tens of thousands of clones, about 93% detected once. The sequenced sample consisted of PBMCs. The receptors were sampled from a woman aged 18-29 years in good health and CMV-seropositive.

The chain links TRBV5-6 to TRBJ1-1; D not certain. V dropped 1 base and J dropped 4 bases, with 8 bases sitting between them. The germline gives CDR1 SGHDT, CDR2 YYEEEE. CDR3 length equals 13 residues. The CDR3: CASSLLAFTEAFF. In DNA form, the CDR3 reads TGTGCCAGCAGCTTGTTGGCTTTCACTGAAGCTTTCTTT.

With regard to this clone: Other DNA sequences within the sample encode an identical CDR3. The gene calls are TRBV9 and TRBJ2-7; 10 bases map to TRBD1. This CDR3 region has 14 residues. V lost 0 bases and J lost 4; bases outside the gene matches: 1. CDR1 is SGDLS and CDR2 is YYNGEE in the germline V gene. The CDR3 DNA sequence: TGTGCCAGCAGCGTAGGACAGGGGGCGTACGAGCAGTACTTC. This encodes CASSVGQGAYEQYF.

The chain has TRBV4-1 and TRBJ2-7; 8 nucleotides align to TRBD2. Germline V lookup: CDR1 MGHRA, CDR2 YSYEKL. V shed 1 base, J shed 2 bases, and the junction held 7 bases outside the gene matches. CDR3 size: 16 residues. For the CDR3, the DNA is TGCGCCAGCAGCCAAGGGGGAGCGGGAGCTACCTACGAGCAGTACTTC. Its translation: CASSQGGAGATYEQYF.

J is TRBJ1-3 and V is TRBV19; possible D gene TRBD1, 6 bases. Trimming pared 5 bases from V and 0 bases from J, leaving 14 bases between. Germline CDR1 reads LNHDA; CDR2 reads SQIVND (reference sequence). CDR3 length equals 16 residues. The CDR3 spells CASSLRQEHSGNTIYF. The CDR3 DNA reads TGTGCCAGTAGTCTTCGACAGGAACACTCTGGAAACACCATATATTTT.

J is TRBJ2-7 and V is TRBV10-2, with 10 positions matching TRBD1. Trimming took 3 bases from V and 6 from J; bases not matched to a gene: 11. The germline V gene encodes CDR1 WSHSY and CDR2 SAAADI. The CDR3 loop spans 16 amino acids. The CDR3 DNA follows: TGCGCCAGCAGTGACCCAACCGGGACAGGGGATGTCGAGCAGTACTTC. It yields the protein CASSDPTGTGDVEQYF.

This chain uses TRBV19 with TRBJ2-6; 8 nucleotides line up with TRBD1. Germline V gene data show CDR1 as LNHDA and CDR2 as SQIVND (reference sequence). This CDR3 has 14 amino acids. Trimming at V came to 8 bases and at J to 0 bases, leaving 0 bases not matched to a gene. The CDR3 region has the DNA TGTGCCAGTGGACAGGGCTCTGGGGCCAACGTCCTGACTTTC. Protein product: CASGQGSGANVLTF.

The chain couples TRBV7-9 to TRBJ1-1, with 8 bases that match TRBD1. Germline CDR1 reads SEHNR; CDR2 reads FQNEAQ (reference sequence). CDR3 length equals 15 residues. V was pared by 5 bases and J by 4 bases, with 9 bases of the junction left unmatched. The CDR3 sequence: CASSTRTGPGTEAFF. In DNA, the CDR3 is TGTGCCAGCAGCACACGGACAGGGCCAGGCACTGAAGCTTTCTTT.

This chain links TRBV6-1 with TRBJ2-3, with 7 bases identical to TRBD2. The CDR3 loop spans 16 amino acids. Germline CDR1 and CDR2: MNHNS and SASEGT. Unmatched junction bases numbered 12, after V lost 2 bases and J lost 7 bases. The CDR3 reads CASSEWAGRGGHTQYF. CDR3 coding DNA: TGTGCCAGCAGTGAATGGGCAGGGCGCGGGGGTCATACGCAGTATTTT.

This chain joins TRBV2 and TRBJ2-3, with 7 positions matching TRBD2. J lost 0 bases, V lost 6 bases, and 6 bases had no gene match. Per the germline V gene, CDR1 is SNHLY and CDR2 is FYNNEI. CDR3 length: 15 residues. CDR3 loop: CASRVSGSSTDTQYF. Written as DNA, the CDR3 is TGTGCCAGCAGAGTTAGCGGGTCTAGCACAGATACGCAGTATTTT.

The CDR3 DNA is TGTGCCAGCGGGGGGGGGACCCGACCTTCCTACGAGCAGTACTTC. It specifies CASGGGTRPSYEQYF. The chain has TRBV7-9 and TRBJ2-7; 7 nucleotides match TRBD2. J was trimmed by 1 base and V by 8 bases; bases with no gene match: 11. This CDR3 has 15 residues. Germline assignment: CDR1 SEHNR and CDR2 FQNEAQ (reference sequence).

The chain links TRBV19 to TRBJ1-3, with D possibly TRBD1 on 6 matching bases. Between the trimmed V and J ends, which lost 10 bases and 3 bases, there was a span of 16 bases. The CDR3 is made up of 14 amino acids. CDR1 is LNHDA and CDR2 is SQIVND in the germline V gene (reference sequence). The CDR3 protein is CATIDGQIGNTIYF. Written as DNA, the CDR3 is TGTGCCACCATTGACGGACAGATTGGAAACACCATATATTTT.

This rearrangement joins TRBV6-5 to TRBJ1-1; TRBD1 matches at 7 bases. CDR3 length: 14 amino acids. V trimming: 6 bases; J trimming: 3 bases; junction bases outside the gene matches: 7. CDR1 and CDR2 (germline): MNHEY, SVGAGI. CDR3 in amino acids: CASSTRTGHTEAFF. As DNA, the CDR3 is TGTGCCAGCAGCACACGGACAGGTCACACTGAAGCTTTCTTT.

V and J are TRBV27 and TRBJ1-1, with a weak D call TRBD1 (6 bases). V lost 2 bases and J lost 0, with 16 bases in between. Germline V gene data show CDR1 as MNHEY and CDR2 as SMNVEV (reference sequence). This CDR3 comprises 17 residues. In DNA form, the CDR3 reads TGTGCCAGCAGTTTAAGGGTCCAGGGGCACATGAACACTGAAGCTTTCTTT. Protein sequence: CASSLRVQGHMNTEAFF.

The genes are TRBV21-1 and TRBJ2-4; the listed D gene, TRBD1, was not tested against the DNA. TRBV21-1 is given as a pseudogene. This CDR3 spans 15 amino acids. The CDR3 region has the DNA TGTGCCAGCAGATCCCCGGGACAGGGTTTGGACATTCAGTACTTC. It codes for CASRSPGQGLDIQYF.

V and J are TRBV19 and TRBJ2-2; D perhaps matches TRBD1 (6 bases). The CDR3 sequence is 13 residues long. Per germline, CDR1 LNHDA and CDR2 SQIVND (reference sequence). Trimming left V 4 bases short and J 7 bases short, with 10 bases between. Here the CDR3 reads CASSNQGYGELFF. The CDR3 DNA is TGTGCCAGTAGTAATCAGGGGTACGGGGAGCTGTTTTTT.

This sequence joins TRBV28 and TRBJ1-2, with 8 bases identical to TRBD1. The CDR3 has 13 residues. V was pared by 6 bases and J by 8 bases, with 8 bases of the junction left unmatched. In germline, CDR1 is MDHEN, CDR2 SYDVKM. The CDR3 loop is CASSLQGAWGYTF. The CDR3 DNA reads TGTGCCAGCAGCCTGCAGGGGGCGTGGGGCTACACCTTC.

The V and J genes are TRBV7-9 and TRBJ2-3, with 8 bases matching TRBD2. V gave up 4 bases and J gave up 4 bases; unmatched junction bases: 13. This CDR3 contains 17 residues. Germline CDR1 reads SEHNR; CDR2 reads FQNEAQ (reference sequence). The DNA for the CDR3 is TGTGCCAGCAGCTCTGGGCCGGGGATAGCGGGATCAGATACGCAGTATTTT. It codes for CASSSGPGIAGSDTQYF. Full variable domain (missing parts from reference TRBV7-9 and TRBJ2-3): DTGVSQNPRHKITKRGQNVTFRCDPISEHNRLYWYRQTLGQGPEFLTYFQNEAQLEKSRLLSDRFSAERPKGSFSTLEIQRTEQGDSAMYLCASSSGPGIAGSDTQYFGPGTRLTVL.

The chain links TRBV7-9 to TRBJ2-1, with 15 bases fitting TRBD2. Germline-derived CDR1 and CDR2 are SEHNR and FQNEAQ (reference sequence). The CDR3 runs to 17 residues. J was trimmed by 12 bases and V by 5 bases; bases with no gene match: 14. DNA of the CDR3: TGTGCCAGCAGCCCCGACGGACTAGCGGGAGGGCCGCGGCCGCAGTTCTTC. This sequence encodes CASSPDGLAGGPRPQFF.

The chain carries TRBV4-1 and TRBJ2-1; 9 nucleotides agree with TRBD2. The ends lost 6 bases at V and 5 bases at J; junction bases unmatched: 14. The germline V gene has CDR1 MGHRA and CDR2 YSYEKL. CDR3 length: 17 residues. CDR3 amino acids: CASSRNFAGGVNNEQFF. CDR3 nucleotides: TGCGCCAGCAGTCGAAATTTCGCGGGGGGGGTGAACAATGAGCAGTTCTTC.

The chain carries TRBV27 and TRBJ1-2; 12 nucleotides match TRBD1. V lost 6 bases, J lost 4 bases, and 6 bases stayed unmatched. The CDR3 sequence is 15 residues long. CDR1 is MNHEY, CDR2 SMNVEV, per germline (reference sequence). This chain's CDR3 is CASRSSGQGAYGYTF. CDR3 coding DNA: TGTGCCAGCAGGTCTTCGGGACAGGGGGCCTATGGCTACACCTTC.

This clone appeared a single time. The CDR3 is CASSSPGLAGGETQYF. The CDR3 nucleotides read TGTGCCAGCAGCTCTCCTGGACTAGCGGGAGGGGAGACCCAGTACTTC. The rearrangement links TRBV7-9 to TRBJ2-5; 15 bases are shared with TRBD2. The V gene end was trimmed by 4 bases and the J gene end by 5 bases; junction bases not matched to a gene: 5. The germline gives CDR1 SEHNR, CDR2 FQNEAQ (reference sequence). This CDR3 is 16 amino acids long.

The chain links TRBV5-4 to TRBJ2-2, with TRBD1 as a possible D gene (5 bases). CDR1 SGHNT and CDR2 YYREEE come from the germline V gene (reference sequence). Trimming stripped 0 bases from V and 7 bases from J, with 10 bases between. The CDR3 has 14 residues. CDR3 sequence: CASSLAGSNGELFF. The DNA of the CDR3 is TGTGCCAGCAGCTTGGCAGGGTCTAACGGGGAGCTGTTTTTT.

The gene calls are TRBV7-9 and TRBJ1-1, with D perhaps matching TRBD1 (6 bases). The CDR3 is made up of 16 amino acids. Trimming took 2 bases from V and 5 from J, leaving 18 bases between them. The V gene's germline CDR1 is SEHNR and CDR2 FQNEAQ (reference sequence). In DNA, the CDR3 is TGTGCCAGCAGCTTAAACGGGGGGCAAGGGGGAACTGAAGCTTTCTTT. Amino acid sequence: CASSLNGGQGGTEAFF.

The chain carries TRBV14 and TRBJ1-3; D might be TRBD1 (6 bases). The length of the CDR3 is 17 residues. The V gene lost 0 bases and the J gene lost 4 bases, with 16 bases spanning the gap. Germline lookup yields CDR1 SGHDN and CDR2 FVKESK. In DNA form, the CDR3 reads TGTGCCAGCAGCCAAGAAACAGGGTTTCGTCCCGGAAACACCATATATTTT. As protein: CASSQETGFRPGNTIYF.

J is TRBJ1-2 and V is TRBV27; 7 bases match TRBD1. Germline CDR1 reads MNHEY; CDR2 reads SMNVEV (reference sequence). This CDR3 spans 15 amino acids. V lost 5 bases and J lost 8; bases outside the gene matches: 14. The CDR3 reads CASSPMMTGTDGYTF. In DNA, the CDR3 is TGTGCCAGCAGTCCCATGATGACAGGGACTGACGGCTACACCTTC.

The rearrangement joins TRBV19 to TRBJ2-1; 7 positions agree with TRBD1. Germline CDR1 and CDR2: LNHDA and SQIVND (reference sequence). V was clipped by 5 bases and J by 7 bases; unmatched bases: 11. The CDR3 extends over 15 amino acids. The chain's CDR3 is CASSSLGQAGNEQFF. The DNA of the CDR3 is TGTGCCAGTAGTTCACTCGGACAGGCTGGAAATGAGCAGTTCTTC.

The sample holds one count of this clone. The chain is built from TRBV19 and TRBJ1-1; D call uncertain. V gave up 6 bases and J gave up 4 bases, with 12 bases separating them. Germline assignment: CDR1 LNHDA and CDR2 SQIVND (reference sequence). The CDR3 loop spans 13 amino acids. Here the CDR3 reads CASRLSVVTEAFF. CDR3 nucleotides: TGTGCCAGTAGGCTTTCGGTCGTCACTGAAGCTTTCTTT.

This chain joins TRBV5-1 and TRBJ2-5; 7 bases agree with TRBD2. CDR1 and CDR2 from the germline V gene are SGHRS and YFSETQ. The junction had 10 bases not matched to a gene; V was cut back by 3 bases and J by 2 bases. There are 16 residues in the CDR3. DNA for the CDR3: TGCGCCAGCAGCTCTAAGGGAGGGCCCCTACAAGAGACCCAGTACTTC. Its translation: CASSSKGGPLQETQYF.

The V call is TRBV4-2, the J call TRBJ1-1, with D possibly matching TRBD1 (6 bases). Trimming took 1 base from V and 11 from J, leaving 17 bases between them. The CDR3 runs 14 residues. Germline-derived CDR1 and CDR2 are LGHNA and YNFKEQ. The CDR3 DNA is TGTGCCAGCAGCCAAGTGAATTTACAGGGTGCGGCTTTCTTT. Amino acids: CASSQVNLQGAAFF.

This clone was counted a few times. The chain employs TRBV13 and TRBJ2-5, with TRBD2 identical over 15 bases. The V and J ends lost 6 bases and 4 bases, in that order; junction bases with no gene match: 6. CDR3 size: 16 residues. CDR1 and CDR2 (germline): PRHDT, FYEKMQ (reference sequence). CDR3 sequence reads: CASSPPGLAGGETQYF. The DNA of the CDR3 is TGTGCCAGCAGTCCACCGGGACTAGCGGGAGGAGAGACCCAGTACTTC. The entire variable domain, with the rest obtained from reference TRBV13 and TRBJ2-5, is as follows: AAGVIQSPRHLIKEKRETATLKCYPIPRHDTVYWYQQGPGQDPQFLISFYEKMQSDKGSIPDRFSAQQFSDYHSELNMSSLELGDSALYFCASSPPGLAGGETQYFGPGTRLLVL.

This clone was recorded once. The chain recombines TRBV7-8 with TRBJ2-1; no firm D call. The CDR3 contains 14 residues. Trimming left V 2 bases short and J 7 bases short, with 12 bases between. Per the germline V gene, CDR1 is SGHVS and CDR2 is FQNEAQ. CDR3 region: CASSLLEATNEQFF. DNA for the CDR3: TGTGCCAGCAGCTTACTAGAGGCTACGAATGAGCAGTTCTTC.

The chain combines TRBV6-6 with TRBJ1-2; no definite D call. The germline V gene has CDR1 MNHNY and CDR2 SVGAGI (reference sequence). This CDR3 is 12 amino acids long. Deletions cut 6 bases from V and 3 bases from J, with 8 bases between. CDR3 residues: CASRQRDYGYTF. DNA for the CDR3: TGTGCCAGCAGGCAGAGGGACTATGGCTACACCTTC.